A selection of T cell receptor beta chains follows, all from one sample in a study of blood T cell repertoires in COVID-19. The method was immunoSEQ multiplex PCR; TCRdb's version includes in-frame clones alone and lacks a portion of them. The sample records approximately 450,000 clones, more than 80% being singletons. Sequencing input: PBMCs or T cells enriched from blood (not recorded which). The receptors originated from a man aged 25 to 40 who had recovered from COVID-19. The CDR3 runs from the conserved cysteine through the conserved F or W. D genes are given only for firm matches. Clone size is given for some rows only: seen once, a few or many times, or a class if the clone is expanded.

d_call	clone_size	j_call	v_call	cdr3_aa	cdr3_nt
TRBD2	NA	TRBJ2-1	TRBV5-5	CASSLALAGGLNEQFF	TGTGCCAGCAGCTTGGCTCTAGCGGGAGGGCTGAATGAGCAGTTCTTC
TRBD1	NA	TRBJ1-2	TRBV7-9	CASSLGGTAYGYTF	TGTGCCAGCAGCTTAGGAGGGACAGCCTATGGCTACACCTTC
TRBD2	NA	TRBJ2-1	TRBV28	CASSSRSGSNEQFF	TGTGCCAGCAGTTCCCGTAGCGGGAGTAATGAGCAGTTCTTC
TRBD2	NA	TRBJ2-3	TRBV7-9	CASSLASSGRAADTQYF	TGTGCCAGCAGCTTAGCCAGTAGCGGGAGGGCCGCAGATACGCAGTATTTT
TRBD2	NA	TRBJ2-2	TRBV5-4	CASSPAVTSDGGELFF	TGTGCCAGCAGCCCGGCAGTGACTAGCGATGGCGGGGAGCTGTTTTTT
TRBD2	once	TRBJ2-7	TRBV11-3	CASSLSGSYEQYF	TGTGCCAGCAGCCTCAGCGGGAGCTACGAGCAGTACTTC
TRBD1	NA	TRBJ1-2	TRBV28	CASSRTGLYGYTF	TGTGCCAGCAGCCGGACAGGGCTCTATGGCTACACCTTC
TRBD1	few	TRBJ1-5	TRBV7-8	CASSLFLQGAFQPQHF	TGTGCCAGCAGCTTATTCTTACAGGGGGCTTTTCAGCCCCAGCATTTT
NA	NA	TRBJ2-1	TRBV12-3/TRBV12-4	CASSYQGGFEFF	TGTGCCAGCAGTTACCAGGGGGGATTTGAGTTCTTC
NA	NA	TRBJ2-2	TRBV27	CASSLRGVAGELFF	TGTGCCAGCAGTTTACGGGGAGTGGCCGGGGAGCTGTTTTTT
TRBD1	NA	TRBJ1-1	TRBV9	CASSVGGTVNTEAFF	TGTGCCAGCAGCGTAGGAGGGACAGTGAACACTGAAGCTTTCTTT
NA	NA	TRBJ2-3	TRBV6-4	CASSGPGDTQYF	TGTGCCAGCAGTGGCCCGGGAGATACGCAGTATTTT
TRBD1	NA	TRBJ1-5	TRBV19	CASSIAGTGGLQPQHF	TGTGCCAGTAGTATAGCGGGGACAGGGGGCCTTCAGCCCCAGCATTTT
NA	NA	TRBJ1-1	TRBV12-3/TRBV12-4	CASRIDLNTEAFF	TGTGCCAGCAGAATAGACTTGAACACTGAAGCTTTCTTT
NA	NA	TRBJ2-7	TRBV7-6	CASSPTAHHRTYEQYF	TGTGCCAGCAGCCCAACCGCGCACCACAGGACCTACGAGCAGTACTTC
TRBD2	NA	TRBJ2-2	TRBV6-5	CASRNGDYSTGELFF	TGTGCCAGCAGAAACGGGGACTATAGCACCGGGGAGCTGTTTTTT
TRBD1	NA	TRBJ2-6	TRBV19	CASRRTGGSSGANVLTF	TGTGCCAGTAGGAGGACAGGGGGAAGTTCTGGGGCCAACGTCCTGACTTTC
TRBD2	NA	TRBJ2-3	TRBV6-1	CASSALAVPSTDTQYF	TGTGCCAGCAGTGCCCTAGCGGTCCCTAGCACAGATACGCAGTATTTT
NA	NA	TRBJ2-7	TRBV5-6	CASSPTAGRMAPTYEQYF	TGTGCCAGCAGCCCGACGGCGGGTAGAATGGCTCCAACCTACGAGCAGTACTTC
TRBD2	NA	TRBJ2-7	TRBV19	CASSPRLAGPYEQYF	TGTGCCAGTAGTCCCCGACTAGCGGGCCCGTACGAGCAGTACTTC
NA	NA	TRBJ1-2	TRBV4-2	CASSQPGYNYGYTF	TGTGCCAGCAGCCAACCGGGATATAACTATGGCTACACCTTC
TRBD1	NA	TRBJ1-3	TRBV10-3	CAVGQGGNTIYF	TGTGCCGTCGGACAGGGAGGAAACACCATATATTTT
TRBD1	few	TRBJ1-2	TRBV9	CASSDNRDREDYGYTF	TGTGCCAGCAGTGATAACCGGGACAGGGAAGACTATGGCTACACCTTC
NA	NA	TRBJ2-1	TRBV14	CASSGDRGELAGPYNEQFF	TGTGCCAGCAGTGGGGACAGGGGAGAACTAGCGGGACCCTACAATGAGCAGTTCTTC
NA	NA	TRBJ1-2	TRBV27	CASSSTANYGYTF	TGTGCCAGCAGTTCGACAGCTAACTATGGCTACACCTTC
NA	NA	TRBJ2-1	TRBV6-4	CASSPSPESSYNEQFF	TGTGCCAGCAGCCCAAGTCCAGAAAGCTCCTACAATGAGCAGTTCTTC